Shown below are 21 T cell receptor beta chains from a single sample sequenced in a study of blood T cell repertoires in COVID-19. TCRdb's copy holds only in-frame clones and misses some; the assay was immunoSEQ multiplex PCR. The repertoire holds 100,000 or so clones, approximately 79% seen once, with roughly 14% in the top ten. Sequenced sample: peripheral blood. These receptor sequences come from a woman aged 80 or older with acute or convalescent COVID-19.

This sequence joins TRBV3-1 (or the pseudogene TRBV3-2) and TRBJ1-2, with D possibly TRBD1 on 5 matching bases. V was pared by 5 bases and J by 5 bases, with 9 bases between. This CDR3 has 12 residues. CDR1 and CDR2 from the germline V gene are LGHDT and YNNKEL (reference sequence). This chain's CDR3 is CASSATDYGYTF. The CDR3 nucleotides are TGTGCCAGCAGCGCGACAGATTATGGCTACACCTTC.

This clone has a handful of counts. The chain couples TRBV7-9 to TRBJ1-1, with D uncertain. The CDR3 has 15 residues. CDR1 and CDR2 from the germline V gene are SEHNR and FQNEAQ (reference sequence). V lost 0 bases and J 5 bases, leaving 13 bases between the germline ends. CDR3 nucleotides: TGTGCCAGCAGCTTAGCCGAAGCGCCGGGGACTGAAGCTTTCTTT. It specifies CASSLAEAPGTEAFF.

V is TRBV19 and J is TRBJ1-2; D gene uncertain. CDR1 is LNHDA and CDR2 is SQIVND in the germline V gene (reference sequence). Trimming took 5 bases from V and 1 from J, leaving 8 bases between them. There are 13 residues in the CDR3. The CDR3 region has the DNA TGTGCCAGTAGTGCAGGTCTTAACTATGGCTACACCTTC. Translation gives CASSAGLNYGYTF.

This clone turned up a few times. The CDR3 sequence is CASRVRVSAGNTIYF. In nucleotides, the CDR3 is TGTGCCAGCAGGGTCCGGGTATCGGCGGGAAACACCATATATTTT. This sequence joins TRBV6-6 and TRBJ1-3; D unresolved. The CDR3 loop spans 15 amino acids. Germline V lookup: CDR1 MNHNY, CDR2 SVGAGI (reference sequence). Trimming cost V 6 bases and J 4 bases, with 16 bases left between them.

The V call is TRBV24-1, the J call TRBJ1-2; tentatively, D is TRBD1 (5 bases). With 1 base removed from V and 4 bases from J, the gap between germline ends came to 9 bases. The CDR3 sequence is 14 residues long. Germline V gene sequence: CDR1 KGHDR, CDR2 SFDVKD. The CDR3 sequence is CATSDFRQSYGYTF. Here the CDR3 DNA reads TGTGCCACCAGTGATTTTCGACAGTCCTATGGCTACACCTTC.

This sequence joins TRBV29-1 and TRBJ2-7, with D perhaps matching TRBD1 (6 bases). The germline V gene encodes CDR1 SQVTM and CDR2 ANQGSEA. Between the trimmed V and J ends, which lost 6 bases and 1 base, there was a span of 13 bases. The CDR3 covers 13 residues. This chain's CDR3 is CSVHKDSSYEQYF. CDR3 nucleotides: TGCAGCGTCCATAAGGACAGTTCCTACGAGCAGTACTTC.

The rearrangement joins TRBV3-1 (or the pseudogene TRBV3-2) to TRBJ2-7, with 9 bases matching TRBD1. This CDR3 has 15 amino acids. V shed 4 bases, J shed 3 bases, and the junction held 7 bases outside the gene matches. Germline values: CDR1 LGHDT, CDR2 YNNKEL (reference sequence). The CDR3 region has the DNA TGTGCCAGCAGCCGACCCGGGACAGGGAACTACGAGCAGTACTTC. Its translation is CASSRPGTGNYEQYF.

V usage is TRBV5-1 and J usage is TRBJ2-3; a weak D match, TRBD1 (5 bases). CDR1 is SGHRS, CDR2 YFSETQ, per germline. This CDR3 has 16 residues. V shed 0 bases and J shed 0 bases, with 11 bases lying between them. CDR3 nucleotide sequence: TGCGCCAGCAGCTTGGCAGGACACTCGAGCACAGATACGCAGTATTTT. This translates into CASSLAGHSSTDTQYF.

The chain has TRBV23-1 and TRBJ2-3, with D perhaps matching TRBD1 (6 bases). TRBV23-1 is sorted into the ORF group, with uncertain function. CDR3 size: 16 residues. The germline V and J ends were trimmed by 6 bases and 1 base, with 17 bases remaining between them. The CDR3 DNA reads TGCGCCAGCAGAAACACAGGGTCACGCGGCACAGATACGCAGTATTTT. This encodes CASRNTGSRGTDTQYF.

The CDR3 coding sequence is TGTGCCAGCATATCGTTTACAATAAATTATGGCTACACCTTC. This codes for CASISFTINYGYTF. This chain links TRBV2 with TRBJ1-2; D is unresolved. The germline CDR1 and CDR2 sequences are SNHLY and FYNNEI. V gave up 7 bases and J gave up 5 bases, with 17 bases separating them. The CDR3 covers 14 residues.

The CDR3 coding sequence is TGTGCCAGCAGTACAAGCAGGGGCGGGGAGCTGTTTTTT. This sequence encodes CASSTSRGGELFF. The V call is TRBV3-1 (or the pseudogene TRBV3-2), the J call TRBJ2-2; D is perhaps TRBD1 (6 bases). The CDR3 extends over 13 amino acids. Germline assignment: CDR1 LGHDT and CDR2 YNNKEL (reference sequence). Trimming removed 6 bases at V and 7 bases at J, with 12 bases between.

V usage is TRBV10-3 and J usage is TRBJ1-1, with D tentatively TRBD1 (5 bases). V was shortened by 5 bases and J by 1 base, with 14 bases between the two germline ends. The germline V gene has CDR1 ENHRY and CDR2 SYGVKD. CDR3 size: 15 residues. CDR3 sequence: CAISNRGKANTEAFF. The CDR3 DNA sequence: TGTGCCATCAGTAACCGGGGGAAAGCGAACACTGAAGCTTTCTTT.

The chain recombines TRBV28 with TRBJ1-3; no clear D gene. Trimming took off 7 bases at V and 3 bases at J, with 16 bases between the two ends. The CDR3 sequence is 15 residues long. The germline CDR1 and CDR2 sequences are MDHEN and SYDVKM. This chain's CDR3 is CASNAGVSNGNTIYF. The CDR3 coding sequence is TGTGCCAGCAATGCCGGGGTCTCTAATGGAAACACCATATATTTT. The full variable domain, rest sourced from reference TRBV28 and TRBJ1-3, is DVKVTQSSRYLVKRTGEKVFLECVQDMDHENMFWYRQDPGLGLRLIYFSYDVKMKEKGDIPEGYSVSREKKERFSLILESASTNQTSMYLCASNAGVSNGNTIYFGEGSWLTVV.

The rearrangement uses TRBV10-3 and TRBJ2-1, with D possibly being TRBD2 (6 bases). Germline V gives CDR1 ENHRY, CDR2 SYGVKD. The CDR3 length is 13 residues. The V end lost 6 bases, the J end lost 9 bases, and 15 bases lay between the germline ends. Here the CDR3 DNA reads TGTGCCATCAGGCCAGCCCCGGAGGGTGAGCAGTTCTTC. It is translated as CAIRPAPEGEQFF.

This clone was found once. V gene TRBV5-6 combines with J gene TRBJ1-2; D gene unclear. Trimming took off 10 bases at V and 2 bases at J, with 12 bases between the two ends. CDR1 and CDR2 (germline): SGHDT, YYEEEE. The CDR3 sequence is 12 residues long. The CDR3 DNA reads TGTGCCGGATCGACGGAGAACTATGGCTACACCTTC. Translation gives CAGSTENYGYTF.

The CDR3 spells CASSQRQGASGYTF. The CDR3 DNA is TGTGCCAGCAGCCAAAGACAGGGGGCTTCTGGCTACACCTTC. V gene TRBV3-1 (or the pseudogene TRBV3-2) combines with J gene TRBJ1-2; 10 bases are a match to TRBD1. The CDR3 has 14 amino acids. Per the germline V gene, CDR1 is LGHDT and CDR2 is YNNKEL (reference sequence). Trimming cost V 2 bases and J 7 bases; bases outside gene matches: 4.

The chain uses TRBV28 and TRBJ1-2, with a weak D call TRBD1 (5 bases). This CDR3 is 15 amino acids long. Trimming shortened V by 5 bases and J by 7 bases, and 20 bases separated the two germline ends. The germline V gene has CDR1 MDHEN and CDR2 SYDVKM. In nucleotides, the CDR3 is TGTGCCAGCAGTACGGGAGGGACCCTATCACGTGGCTACACCTTC. It translates to CASSTGGTLSRGYTF.

The genes are TRBV7-4 and TRBJ2-7, with D hard to call. The ends were cut back, 0 bases at V and 9 bases at J, with 9 bases in the middle. The CDR3 has 12 residues. Germline assignment: CDR1 SGHVT and CDR2 SQSDAQ. This chain's CDR3 is CASSLALTGQYF. The DNA of the CDR3 is TGTGCCAGCAGCTTAGCCCTTACGGGGCAGTACTTC.

This chain connects TRBV7-2 to TRBJ2-2, with D perhaps matching TRBD1 (5 bases). Germline assignment: CDR1 SGHTA and CDR2 FQGNSA. The CDR3 is made up of 15 amino acids. Trimming took 1 base from V and 7 from J, leaving 13 bases between them. The CDR3 coding sequence is TGTGCCAGCAGCTTAGGAGTAGGGGTTAACGGGGAGCTGTTTTTT. This translates into CASSLGVGVNGELFF.

The CDR3 sequence: CASSLLAGGGGETQYF. Here the CDR3 DNA reads TGTGCCAGCAGCTTACTAGCGGGGGGTGGAGGGGAGACCCAGTACTTC. This chain joins TRBV7-2 and TRBJ2-5, with 11 bases aligning to TRBD2. J was trimmed by 5 bases and V by 2 bases; bases with no gene match: 7. Germline V gives CDR1 SGHTA, CDR2 FQGNSA. This CDR3 has 16 residues.

This clone showed up just a few times. The chain links TRBV5-1 to TRBJ2-7; the D gene is possibly TRBD2 (5 bases). V was shortened by 2 bases and J by 2 bases, with 8 bases between the two germline ends. Per germline, CDR1 SGHRS and CDR2 YFSETQ. CDR3 size: 13 residues. The CDR3 loop is CASSLGSAYEQYF. In DNA form, the CDR3 reads TGCGCCAGCAGCTTAGGGAGCGCCTACGAGCAGTACTTC.